These 16 T cell receptor beta chains share one sample of origin, sequenced in a study of Graves' ophthalmopathy and Graves' hyperthyroidism. TCR beta CDR3 regions were amplified from RNA transcripts. HTBI primers primed a first-round RT-PCR, and a second-round multiplex PCR followed. A single record per CDR3 protein comes from TCRdb applying MiXCR to the multiplex PCR reads. The sample has about 420,000 distinct CDR3 sequences, roughly 21% seen once. The sample comprised peripheral blood. These receptor sequences come from a young woman with stable Graves' hyperthyroidism.

This rearrangement joins TRBV2 to TRBJ1-1; no clear D gene. V shed 2 bases and J shed 4 bases, with 8 bases lying between them. The length of the CDR3 is 13 residues. Germline CDR1 and CDR2: SNHLY and FYNNEI. The CDR3 reads CASSESPTTEAFF. CDR3 nucleotide sequence: TGTGCCAGCAGTGAATCTCCTACCACTGAAGCTTTCTTT.

This clonotype occurred once. The rearrangement links TRBV12-3 or TRBV12-4 to TRBJ1-6; D unclear. V gave up 5 bases and J gave up 1 base, with 12 bases separating them. The CDR3 has 16 residues. CDR3 nucleotide sequence: TGTGCCAGCAGTACCCGAGTCAGTTCCTATAATTCACCCCTCCACTTT. It codes for CASSTRVSSYNSPLHF.

This clonotype was recorded many times. The CDR3 sequence is CASSVADRVKGYTF. CDR3 DNA sequence: TGTGCCAGCAGCGTAGCCGACAGGGTAAAAGGCTACACCTTC. The chain combines TRBV9 with TRBJ1-2; 7 positions match TRBD1. CDR1 and CDR2 (germline): SGDLS, YYNGEE. V was clipped by 0 bases and J by 8 bases; unmatched bases: 7. The CDR3 spans 14 residues.

In its sample, this clonotype was seen a few times. The V call is TRBV20-1, the J call TRBJ2-5; D is undetermined. In germline, CDR1 is DFQATT, CDR2 SNEGSKA (reference sequence). Trimming pared 2 bases from V and 5 bases from J, leaving 15 bases between. CDR3 length equals 14 residues. The CDR3 loop is CSARNLGTLETQYF. CDR3 sequence (DNA): TGCAGTGCTAGAAATCTAGGTACCTTGGAGACCCAGTACTTC.

This rearrangement joins TRBV30 to TRBJ1-5, with a possible D match to TRBD1 (6 bases). The CDR3 length is 13 residues. Germline CDR1 reads GTSNPN; CDR2 reads SVGIG (reference sequence). The V and J ends lost 1 base and 6 bases respectively, with 10 bases between them. The CDR3 reads CAWSEQGFQPQHF. CDR3 nucleotide sequence: TGTGCCTGGAGTGAACAGGGCTTTCAGCCCCAGCATTTT.

This clonotype was found many times. The V and J genes are TRBV28 and TRBJ2-5; TRBD1 matches 7 bases. The CDR3 consists of 12 residues. CDR1 is MDHEN and CDR2 is SYDVKM in the germline V gene. Trimming took 6 bases from V and 4 from J; bases not matched to a gene: 2. In nucleotides, the CDR3 is TGTGCCAGCAGAGGGACAGCAGAGACCCAGTACTTC. Its protein is CASRGTAETQYF.

The J gene is TRBJ1-2, the V gene TRBV11-1; 9 nucleotides match TRBD1. Trimming removed 0 bases from V and 2 bases from J; junction bases left unmatched: 4. This CDR3 is built from 16 residues. Germline CDR1 SGHAT, CDR2 FQDESV (reference sequence). CDR3 sequence reads: CASSLAGQGLNYGYTF. The DNA of the CDR3 is TGTGCCAGCAGCTTAGCGGGACAGGGACTCAACTATGGCTACACCTTC. The full variable domain, with the rest looked up from reference TRBV11-1 and TRBJ1-2, is EAEVAQSPRYKITEKSQAVAFWCDPISGHATLYWYRQILGQGPELLVQFQDESVVDDSQLPKDRFSAERLKGVDSTLKIQPAELGDSAMYLCASSLAGQGLNYGYTFGSGTRLTVV.

For this clonotype: A much larger clone lies a single base off, so this may be a read error. This sequence joins TRBV19 and TRBJ2-7, with 12 bases matching TRBD1. Germline lookup yields CDR1 LNHDA and CDR2 SQIVND (reference sequence). This CDR3 comprises 15 residues. The chain's CDR3 is CASSRAGTGGYEQHF. In nucleotides, the CDR3 is TGTGCCAGTAGTAGAGCCGGGACAGGGGGCTACGAGCAGCACTTC.

This chain connects TRBV4-2 to TRBJ2-7; weak D call: TRBD1 (6 bases). Per the germline V gene, CDR1 is LGHNA and CDR2 is YNFKEQ. The CDR3 sequence is 14 residues long. Trimming took off 2 bases at V and 6 bases at J, with 14 bases between the two ends. CDR3 nucleotide sequence: TGTGCCAGCAGCCAAAGGGGGTCTTACGGCGAGCAGTACTTC. It encodes CASSQRGSYGEQYF.

The chain has TRBV20-1 and TRBJ1-2, with TRBD1 matching 7 bases. V shed 4 bases, J shed 6 bases, and the junction held 5 bases outside the gene matches. Germline V gene lookup returns CDR1 DFQATT and CDR2 SNEGSKA (reference sequence). CDR3 size: 12 residues. This CDR3 is CSAIGGRNGYTF. CDR3 nucleotide sequence: TGCAGTGCTATAGGGGGCCGAAATGGCTACACCTTC.

This clonotype was counted at least ten times. V and J are TRBV3-1 and TRBJ2-7, with D maybe TRBD2 (6 bases). V was clipped by 1 base and J by 2 bases, with 12 bases between them. The germline CDR1 and CDR2 sequences are LGHDT and YNNKEL (reference sequence). This CDR3 region has 15 residues. CDR3 coding DNA: TGTGCCAGCAGCCAAGTTGGAGCGGGCACCTACGAGCAGTACTTC. As protein: CASSQVGAGTYEQYF.

The chain uses TRBV6-4 and TRBJ1-1; 8 positions agree with TRBD1. V lost 6 bases and J lost 8; bases outside the gene matches: 8. The CDR3 loop spans 13 amino acids. CDR1 and CDR2 (germline): MRHNA, SNTAGT. The CDR3 loop is CASRTGAAPEAFF. CDR3 nucleotide sequence: TGTGCCAGCAGGACAGGGGCCGCACCCGAAGCTTTCTTT.

This clonotype has ten or more counts. The DNA of the CDR3 is TGCGCCAGCAGCCAAGGTGCCGGTTACGAGCAGTACTTC. This codes for CASSQGAGYEQYF. The V call is TRBV5-1, the J call TRBJ2-7; D gene uncertain. The CDR3 spans 13 residues. Looked up from germline, CDR1 is SGHRS and CDR2 is YFSETQ. V dropped 4 bases and J dropped 4 bases, with 12 bases sitting between them.

The chain links TRBV4-2 to TRBJ2-7, with D tentatively TRBD1 (6 bases). Looked up from germline, CDR1 is LGHNA and CDR2 is YNFKEQ. The CDR3 has 13 residues. The V end lost 8 bases, the J end lost 0 bases, and 11 bases lay between the germline ends. Here the CDR3 DNA reads TGTGCCAGCGCCCGGGACACCTCCTACGAGCAGTACTTC. Translating it yields CASARDTSYEQYF.

This clonotype was seen ten or more times. The rearrangement joins TRBV13 to TRBJ2-7, with 9 bases lining up with TRBD2. CDR3 length: 17 amino acids. From germline, CDR1 is PRHDT and CDR2 FYEKMQ (reference sequence). V lost 4 bases and J lost 0; bases outside the gene matches: 10. The CDR3 loop reads CASSSKSGTSRSYEQYF. The CDR3 region has the DNA TGTGCCAGCAGCTCAAAATCCGGGACTAGCCGCTCCTACGAGCAGTACTTC.

A few counts support this clonotype. The genes are TRBV3-1 and TRBJ2-3; 9 bases fit TRBD2. This CDR3 has 15 amino acids. Germline CDR1 reads LGHDT; CDR2 reads YNNKEL (reference sequence). V trimming: 3 bases; J trimming: 1 base; junction bases outside the gene matches: 2. This chain's CDR3 is CASSHSGSGTDTQYF. In DNA, the CDR3 is TGTGCCAGCAGCCATAGCGGGAGTGGCACAGATACGCAGTATTTT.